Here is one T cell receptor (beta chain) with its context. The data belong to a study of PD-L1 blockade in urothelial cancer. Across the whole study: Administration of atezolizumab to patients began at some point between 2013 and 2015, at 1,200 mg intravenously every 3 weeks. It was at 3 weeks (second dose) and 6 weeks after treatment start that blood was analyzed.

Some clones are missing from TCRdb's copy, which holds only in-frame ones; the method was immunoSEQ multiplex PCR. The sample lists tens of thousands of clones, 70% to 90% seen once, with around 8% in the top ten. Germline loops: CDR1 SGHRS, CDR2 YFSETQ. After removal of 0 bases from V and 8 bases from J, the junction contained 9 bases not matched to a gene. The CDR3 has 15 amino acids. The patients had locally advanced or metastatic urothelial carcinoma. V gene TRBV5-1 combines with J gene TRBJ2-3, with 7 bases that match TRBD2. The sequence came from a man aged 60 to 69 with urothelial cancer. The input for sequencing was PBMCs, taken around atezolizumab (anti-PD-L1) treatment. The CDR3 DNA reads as TGCGCCAGCAGCTTGGGGCGGGGGAGTGGGCGTACGCAGTATTTT. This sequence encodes CASSLGRGSGRTQYF. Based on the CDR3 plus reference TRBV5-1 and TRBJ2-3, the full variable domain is KAGVTQTPRYLIKTRGQQVTLSCSPISGHRSVSWYQQTPGQGLQFLFEYFSETQRNKGNFPGRFSGRQFSNSRSEMNVSTLELGDSALYLCASSLGRGSGRTQYFGPGTRLTVL.